Listed below are T cell receptor beta chains from one sample, sequenced in a study of T-cell memory formation after mild COVID-19. TCRdb reprocessed the 5' RACE reads with MiXCR, giving one entry per CDR3 protein. The table has 150,000 to 200,000 distinct CDR3 sequences, around 21% seen once. Input material: PBMCs or a T cell subset sorted from them (not recorded which). These receptors were obtained from an adult woman who had mild COVID-19 (a few samples of this study predate the infection). Cell type and time point are not known. Each CDR3 is given with its conserved first and last residue. A D gene is named only where the DNA matches it firmly. Clone size is stated in some rows and not others, as once, few, many or a class when expanded.

d_call: TRBD2; clone_size: NA; cdr3_length: 15; v_call: TRBV9; j_call: TRBJ2-2; cdr3_nt: TGTGCCAGCAGGACTAGCGGGGGAGAGCACGGGGAGCTGTTTTTT; cdr3_aa: CASRTSGGEHGELFF
d_call: NA; clone_size: few; cdr3_length: 16; v_call: TRBV19; j_call: TRBJ2-7; cdr3_nt: TGTGCCAGTAGTACCCCCGCCGCAGGGAAAGGTTACGAGCAGTACTTC; cdr3_aa: CASSTPAAGKGYEQYF
d_call: NA; clone_size: NA; cdr3_length: 13; v_call: TRBV29-1; j_call: TRBJ2-2; cdr3_nt: TGCAGCGTTGAAAGTCCGGGGATCGGGGAGCTGTTTTTT; cdr3_aa: CSVESPGIGELFF
d_call: NA; clone_size: few; cdr3_length: 13; v_call: TRBV7-9; j_call: TRBJ2-2; cdr3_nt: TGTGCCAGCAGCCTCGGGTCTGGCGGGGAGCTGTTTTTT; cdr3_aa: CASSLGSGGELFF
d_call: TRBD2; clone_size: NA; cdr3_length: 13; v_call: TRBV12-3/TRBV12-4; j_call: TRBJ2-1; cdr3_nt: TGTGCCAGCAGGCCGACTAGCGGGAGGGAGCAGTTCTTC; cdr3_aa: CASRPTSGREQFF
d_call: NA; clone_size: NA; cdr3_length: 15; v_call: TRBV15; j_call: TRBJ2-2; cdr3_nt: TGTGCCACCAGCAGAGCGAGAGAAGGGGCCGGGGAGCTGTTTTTT; cdr3_aa: CATSRAREGAGELFF
d_call: NA; clone_size: NA; cdr3_length: 15; v_call: TRBV7-6; j_call: TRBJ2-7; cdr3_nt: TGTGCCAGCAGCCCCTCCTGGACAGATCCCTACGAGCAGTACTTC; cdr3_aa: CASSPSWTDPYEQYF
d_call: NA; clone_size: few; cdr3_length: 16; v_call: TRBV15; j_call: TRBJ2-3; cdr3_nt: TGTGCCACCAGCAGAGGAGGGATGCATGTCGGAGATACGCAGTATTTT; cdr3_aa: CATSRGGMHVGDTQYF
d_call: NA; clone_size: NA; cdr3_length: 13; v_call: TRBV20-1; j_call: TRBJ1-3; cdr3_nt: TGCAGTGCTATGGAGAGTGGTGGAAACACCATATATTTT; cdr3_aa: CSAMESGGNTIYF
d_call: TRBD2; clone_size: NA; cdr3_length: 16; v_call: TRBV20-1; j_call: TRBJ2-5; cdr3_nt: TGCAGTGCCTCCGGACTAGCGGGAGGGTCCAGGGAGACCCAGTACTTC; cdr3_aa: CSASGLAGGSRETQYF
d_call: NA; clone_size: NA; cdr3_length: 15; v_call: TRBV28; j_call: TRBJ2-7; cdr3_nt: TGTGCCAGCAGTTTATGGGCGGACAGCTCCTACGAGCAGTACTTC; cdr3_aa: CASSLWADSSYEQYF
d_call: NA; clone_size: NA; cdr3_length: 13; v_call: TRBV30; j_call: TRBJ1-2; cdr3_nt: TGTGCCTGGAGTGATCAGGGAGAGAATGGCTACACCTTC; cdr3_aa: CAWSDQGENGYTF
d_call: NA; clone_size: many; cdr3_length: 15; v_call: TRBV6-5; j_call: TRBJ2-7; cdr3_nt: TGTGCCAGCAGTTACGAGGGGGCTAGCGGAGACGAGCAGTACTTC; cdr3_aa: CASSYEGASGDEQYF
d_call: TRBD1; clone_size: NA; cdr3_length: 19; v_call: TRBV11-1; j_call: TRBJ1-2; cdr3_nt: TGTGCCAGCAGCAATCACAGGGACGGGGGGACAGCAGTGGACTATGGCTACACCTTC; cdr3_aa: CASSNHRDGGTAVDYGYTF
d_call: TRBD1; clone_size: NA; cdr3_length: 15; v_call: TRBV10-3; j_call: TRBJ1-1; cdr3_nt: TGTGCCATCAGTGAGGCACAGGGGGCTTCCACTGAAGCTTTCTTT; cdr3_aa: CAISEAQGASTEAFF
d_call: NA; clone_size: many; cdr3_length: 15; v_call: TRBV19; j_call: TRBJ2-3; cdr3_nt: TGTGCCAGTAGTATTCGCGGGATCGGTGCAGATACGCAGTATTTT; cdr3_aa: CASSIRGIGADTQYF
d_call: NA; clone_size: NA; cdr3_length: 15; v_call: TRBV7-3; j_call: TRBJ2-1; cdr3_nt: TGTGCCAGCAGCTTGTCGGGGGGCTTTGACAATGAGCAGTTCTTC; cdr3_aa: CASSLSGGFDNEQFF
d_call: NA; clone_size: NA; cdr3_length: 16; v_call: TRBV27; j_call: TRBJ2-1; cdr3_nt: TGTGCCAGCAGTTTATCTCTGATGCACTCCTACAATGAGCAGTTCTTC; cdr3_aa: CASSLSLMHSYNEQFF
d_call: NA; clone_size: NA; cdr3_length: 12; v_call: TRBV10-2; j_call: TRBJ1-1; cdr3_nt: TGCGCCAGCCTCGGAGGAAGGGTTGAAGCTTTCTTT; cdr3_aa: CASLGGRVEAFF
d_call: TRBD2; clone_size: NA; cdr3_length: 16; v_call: TRBV4-1; j_call: TRBJ2-7; cdr3_nt: TGCGCCAGCAGCCAAGACTGGGGAGGGGTAATCTACGAGCAGTACTTC; cdr3_aa: CASSQDWGGVIYEQYF
d_call: TRBD2; clone_size: NA; cdr3_length: 17; v_call: TRBV7-8; j_call: TRBJ2-3; cdr3_nt: TGTGCCAGCAGCTTAGGCGTCGGGGCGGGGGGGCTCGATACGCAGTATTTT; cdr3_aa: CASSLGVGAGGLDTQYF
d_call: NA; clone_size: NA; cdr3_length: 16; v_call: TRBV15; j_call: TRBJ2-2; cdr3_nt: TGTGCCACCAGCAGATCAAGGGGACCCCTCACCGGGGAGCTGTTTTTT; cdr3_aa: CATSRSRGPLTGELFF
d_call: TRBD2; clone_size: few; cdr3_length: 15; v_call: TRBV4-3; j_call: TRBJ2-1; cdr3_nt: TGCGCCAGCAGCCAGGGTCTAGCGGTATACAATGAGCAGTTCTTC; cdr3_aa: CASSQGLAVYNEQFF
d_call: TRBD1; clone_size: few; cdr3_length: 16; v_call: TRBV29-1; j_call: TRBJ2-1; cdr3_nt: TGCAGCGTTGAAGTGTCCGGGACAGGGTGGGCCAATGAGCAGTTCTTC; cdr3_aa: CSVEVSGTGWANEQFF
d_call: NA; clone_size: NA; cdr3_length: 16; v_call: TRBV12-3/TRBV12-4; j_call: TRBJ2-2; cdr3_nt: TGTGCCAGCAGTTTAGGAGGGGGGGCATACACCGGGGAGCTGTTTTTT; cdr3_aa: CASSLGGGAYTGELFF
d_call: NA; clone_size: NA; cdr3_length: 12; v_call: TRBV29-1; j_call: TRBJ1-2; cdr3_nt: TGCAGCGTTGAAGCATCAGAGTATGGCTACACCTTC; cdr3_aa: CSVEASEYGYTF
d_call: TRBD1; clone_size: NA; cdr3_length: 15; v_call: TRBV18; j_call: TRBJ2-3; cdr3_nt: TGTGCCAGCTCACCCCGGGACAGGGACACAGATACGCAGTATTTT; cdr3_aa: CASSPRDRDTDTQYF
d_call: TRBD2; clone_size: NA; cdr3_length: 15; v_call: TRBV29-1; j_call: TRBJ2-5; cdr3_nt: TGCAGCGTCCCTGTGGGACTAGCGGGGTTGGAGACCCAGTACTTC; cdr3_aa: CSVPVGLAGLETQYF
d_call: TRBD1; clone_size: NA; cdr3_length: 14; v_call: TRBV30; j_call: TRBJ1-1; cdr3_nt: TGTGCCTGGGAAAGGGACAGGAGGGACCTTGAAGCTTTCTTT; cdr3_aa: CAWERDRRDLEAFF
d_call: TRBD2; clone_size: NA; cdr3_length: 15; v_call: TRBV2; j_call: TRBJ2-5; cdr3_nt: TGTGCCAGCAGTGCTGGGACTAGCGGACAAGAGACCCAGTACTTC; cdr3_aa: CASSAGTSGQETQYF
d_call: NA; clone_size: NA; cdr3_length: 16; v_call: TRBV7-8; j_call: TRBJ2-1; cdr3_nt: TGTGCCAGCAGCCACCCGGAGATCGGGGGGCTAGATGAGCAGTTCTTC; cdr3_aa: CASSHPEIGGLDEQFF
d_call: NA; clone_size: NA; cdr3_length: 16; v_call: TRBV6-1; j_call: TRBJ1-2; cdr3_nt: TGTGCCAGCAGTGAAGGAGTGTATGTACAGATCTATGGCTACACCTTC; cdr3_aa: CASSEGVYVQIYGYTF
d_call: NA; clone_size: NA; cdr3_length: 12; v_call: TRBV7-9; j_call: TRBJ2-1; cdr3_nt: TGTGCCAGCAGCTTTCCAGGGAGTGAGCAGTTCTTC; cdr3_aa: CASSFPGSEQFF
d_call: NA; clone_size: once; cdr3_length: 15; v_call: TRBV9; j_call: TRBJ1-1; cdr3_nt: TGTGCCAGCAGCGAGGGTGCTGGGGTGAACACTGAAGATTTCTTT; cdr3_aa: CASSEGAGVNTEDFF
d_call: NA; clone_size: few; cdr3_length: 14; v_call: TRBV7-9; j_call: TRBJ2-5; cdr3_nt: TGTGCCAGCAGCGCCGAACTAGACCAAGAGACCCAGTACTTC; cdr3_aa: CASSAELDQETQYF
d_call: NA; clone_size: few; cdr3_length: 13; v_call: TRBV20-1; j_call: TRBJ1-2; cdr3_nt: TGCAGTGCTAGAGATTCCTACCTGTATGGCTACACCTTC; cdr3_aa: CSARDSYLYGYTF
d_call: TRBD1; clone_size: NA; cdr3_length: 14; v_call: TRBV4-3; j_call: TRBJ1-1; cdr3_nt: TGCGCCAGCAGCCCAACAGGGGGCTGGACTGAAGCTTTCTTT; cdr3_aa: CASSPTGGWTEAFF
d_call: NA; clone_size: NA; cdr3_length: 14; v_call: TRBV24-1; j_call: TRBJ1-1; cdr3_nt: TGTGCCACCAGTGACTCTTCAGAGAACACTGAAGCTTTCTTT; cdr3_aa: CATSDSSENTEAFF
d_call: NA; clone_size: NA; cdr3_length: 15; v_call: TRBV5-1; j_call: TRBJ2-1; cdr3_nt: TGCGCCAGCAGCTTGGGATGGACAGAGTACAATGAGCAGTTCTTC; cdr3_aa: CASSLGWTEYNEQFF
d_call: TRBD1; clone_size: NA; cdr3_length: 14; v_call: TRBV6-5; j_call: TRBJ2-5; cdr3_nt: TGTGCCAGCAGTACAAACAGGGGGCAAGAGACCCAGTACTTC; cdr3_aa: CASSTNRGQETQYF
d_call: NA; clone_size: NA; cdr3_length: 15; v_call: TRBV11-2; j_call: TRBJ1-1; cdr3_nt: TGTGCCAGCAGCCCACCGGGGCGGTTATATACTGAAGCTTTCTTT; cdr3_aa: CASSPPGRLYTEAFF
d_call: TRBD2; clone_size: many; cdr3_length: 14; v_call: TRBV12-3/TRBV12-4; j_call: TRBJ2-2; cdr3_nt: TGTGCCAGCAGTTTATCGAGCGGGGACGGGGAGCTGTTTTTT; cdr3_aa: CASSLSSGDGELFF
d_call: NA; clone_size: NA; cdr3_length: 16; v_call: TRBV10-2; j_call: TRBJ1-5; cdr3_nt: TGCGCCAGTTCGCAGGGGTTTCTTGTTGAGGATCAGCCCCAGCATTTT; cdr3_aa: CASSQGFLVEDQPQHF
d_call: NA; clone_size: NA; cdr3_length: 15; v_call: TRBV27; j_call: TRBJ2-1; cdr3_nt: TGTGCCAGCAGTTTAAGCTCGAGCTCCTACAATGAGCAGTTCTTC; cdr3_aa: CASSLSSSSYNEQFF
d_call: TRBD2; clone_size: NA; cdr3_length: 20; v_call: TRBV6-2/TRBV6-3; j_call: TRBJ2-1; cdr3_nt: TGTGCCAGCAGTTACTCGGGACTAGCGGGAGGGCACGGCTCCTACAATGAGCAGTTCTTC; cdr3_aa: CASSYSGLAGGHGSYNEQFF
d_call: NA; clone_size: once; cdr3_length: 13; v_call: TRBV5-4; j_call: TRBJ1-2; cdr3_nt: TGTGCCAGCAGCTGGGGTAGGGGCCAAGGCTACACCTTC; cdr3_aa: CASSWGRGQGYTF
d_call: NA; clone_size: few; cdr3_length: 14; v_call: TRBV5-1; j_call: TRBJ2-3; cdr3_nt: TGCGCCAGCAGCTTGGGGGAGGGCACAGATACGCAGTATTTT; cdr3_aa: CASSLGEGTDTQYF
d_call: TRBD2; clone_size: many; cdr3_length: 18; v_call: TRBV12-3/TRBV12-4; j_call: TRBJ2-1; cdr3_nt: TGTGCCAGCAGTTTAGGTGGGCTAGCGGAACCGCGAAACAATGAGCAGTTCTTC; cdr3_aa: CASSLGGLAEPRNNEQFF
d_call: NA; clone_size: NA; cdr3_length: 14; v_call: TRBV7-9; j_call: TRBJ2-7; cdr3_nt: TGTGCCAGCAGCCCTACACAGGGTCGCTACGAGCAGTACTTC; cdr3_aa: CASSPTQGRYEQYF
d_call: NA; clone_size: NA; cdr3_length: 15; v_call: TRBV7-9; j_call: TRBJ1-1; cdr3_nt: TGTGCCAGCAGCTTAGCGGGGCTCGAGAACACTGAAGCTTTCTTT; cdr3_aa: CASSLAGLENTEAFF
d_call: NA; clone_size: NA; cdr3_length: 14; v_call: TRBV24-1; j_call: TRBJ1-2; cdr3_nt: TGTGCCACCAGTGATCGTAGGGTGGACTATGGCTACACCTTC; cdr3_aa: CATSDRRVDYGYTF
d_call: TRBD2; clone_size: NA; cdr3_length: 16; v_call: TRBV7-2; j_call: TRBJ2-5; cdr3_nt: TGTGCCAGCCGATCGCCCAGCGGGGGTCTTCTGGAGACCCAGTACTTC; cdr3_aa: CASRSPSGGLLETQYF
d_call: NA; clone_size: few; cdr3_length: 15; v_call: TRBV12-3/TRBV12-4; j_call: TRBJ2-1; cdr3_nt: TGTGCCAGCAGTTTATCTCGGACTAACCACAATGAGCAGTTCTTC; cdr3_aa: CASSLSRTNHNEQFF
d_call: NA; clone_size: NA; cdr3_length: 16; v_call: TRBV27; j_call: TRBJ2-6; cdr3_nt: TGTGCCAGCAGTTCAGGACGTCCCTCTGGGGCCAACGTCCTGACTTTC; cdr3_aa: CASSSGRPSGANVLTF
d_call: TRBD2; clone_size: NA; cdr3_length: 15; v_call: TRBV5-1; j_call: TRBJ2-1; cdr3_nt: TGCGCCAGCAGCTTAGGCTCTAGCGGGCAACATGAGCAGTTCTTC; cdr3_aa: CASSLGSSGQHEQFF
d_call: TRBD2; clone_size: NA; cdr3_length: 13; v_call: TRBV9; j_call: TRBJ2-1; cdr3_nt: TGTGCCAGCAGCGTAAGCGGGAGCAATGAGCAGTTCTTC; cdr3_aa: CASSVSGSNEQFF
d_call: NA; clone_size: NA; cdr3_length: 13; v_call: TRBV24-1; j_call: TRBJ2-1; cdr3_nt: TGTGCCACCCGGGACTCATACGTAGATGAGCAGTTCTTC; cdr3_aa: CATRDSYVDEQFF
d_call: NA; clone_size: NA; cdr3_length: 16; v_call: TRBV20-1; j_call: TRBJ1-5; cdr3_nt: TGCAGTGCTCATCCGCGACAAGGGCGCAACAATCAGCCCCAGCATTTT; cdr3_aa: CSAHPRQGRNNQPQHF
d_call: NA; clone_size: once; cdr3_length: 14; v_call: TRBV27; j_call: TRBJ1-1; cdr3_nt: TGTGCCAGCACGGTGACGGGGATGAACACTGAAGCTTTCTTT; cdr3_aa: CASTVTGMNTEAFF